Following are 21 T cell receptor beta chains from one sample sequenced in a study of OX40 agonist ivuxolimab in advanced cancers. Data came from immunoSEQ multiplex PCR; TCRdb stores just in-frame clones and leaves some out. The data show about 76,000 clones, around 84% seen once. Specimen: CD4+ or CD8+ T cells sorted from blood, collected in a trial of the OX40 agonist ivuxolimab. The receptors originated from an adult with an advanced solid tumor such as melanoma, head and neck, liver or kidney cancer.

CDR3 region: CASWGQSNNYGYTF. In DNA form, the CDR3 reads TGTGCCAGCTGGGGACAGTCGAATAACTATGGCTACACCTTC. V gene TRBV2 combines with J gene TRBJ1-2, with 7 nucleotides matching TRBD1. V lost 8 bases to trimming and J lost 1 base; unmatched junction nucleotides: 7. Germline V lookup: CDR1 SNHLY, CDR2 FYNNEI. The CDR3 has 14 residues.

The rearrangement uses TRBV5-6 and TRBJ2-1, with 9 bases matching TRBD2. Per germline, CDR1 SGHDT and CDR2 YYEEEE. Trimming at V came to 1 base and at J to 1 base, leaving 6 bases not matched to a gene. The CDR3 runs 17 residues. CDR3 DNA sequence: TGTGCCAGCAGCTTGAGTGGACTAGCGTCGTCCTACAATGAGCAGTTCTTC. This sequence encodes CASSLSGLASSYNEQFF.

The chain has TRBV25-1 and TRBJ2-7; the D is unclear. This CDR3 contains 14 residues. From germline, CDR1 is MGHDK and CDR2 SYGVNS. V was shortened by 3 bases and J by 1 base, with 10 bases between the two germline ends. CDR3 region: CASSDKTYSYEQYF. The CDR3 bases are TGTGCCAGCAGTGATAAGACATATTCCTACGAGCAGTACTTC.

This sequence joins TRBV6-5 and TRBJ2-7, with D uncertain. CDR1 is MNHEY and CDR2 is SVGAGI in the germline V gene. The CDR3 is 12 residues long. V gave up 5 bases and J gave up 2 bases, with 7 bases separating them. CDR3 in amino acids: CASSRKPYEQYV. As DNA, the CDR3 is TGTGCCAGCAGTAGAAAACCCTACGAGCAGTACGTC.

The chain uses TRBV25-1 and TRBJ2-5; no definite D call. CDR1 and CDR2 (germline): MGHDK, SYGVNS. The CDR3 length is 11 residues. Trimming shortened V by 8 bases and J by 5 bases, and 9 bases separated the two germline ends. CDR3 in amino acids: CASWERETQYF. The CDR3 bases are TGTGCCAGCTGGGAACGGGAGACCCAGTACTTC.

CDR3 residues: CASSQVPLGTEAFF. In DNA form, the CDR3 reads TGTGCCAGCAGCCAAGTACCCCTAGGGACTGAAGCTTTCTTT. This chain uses TRBV14 with TRBJ1-1, with D uncertain. Germline V gene lookup returns CDR1 SGHDN and CDR2 FVKESK. V shed 1 base and J shed 5 bases, with 11 bases lying between them. CDR3 length equals 14 residues.

This sequence joins TRBV20-1 and TRBJ1-1; D gene unclear. The V and J ends lost 8 bases and 4 bases respectively, with 8 bases between them. This CDR3 contains 10 residues. The V gene's germline CDR1 is DFQATT and CDR2 SNEGSKA (reference sequence). CDR3 sequence (DNA): TGCAGTACTATCCTCACTGAAGCTTTCTTT. It specifies CSTILTEAFF.

The chain joins TRBV15 to TRBJ1-6, with D perhaps matching TRBD1 (5 bases). Trimming pared 0 bases from V and 11 bases from J, leaving 11 bases between. This CDR3 has 14 amino acids. CDR1 and CDR2 (germline): LNHNV, YYDKDF (reference sequence). The CDR3 DNA reads as TGTGCCACCAGCAGAGACCCTATGGGGCCACCCCTCCACTTT. This codes for CATSRDPMGPPLHF.

V is TRBV18 and J is TRBJ1-6; D is unclear. Germline V gene lookup returns CDR1 KGHSH and CDR2 LQKENI. This CDR3 is built from 14 residues. V was clipped by 2 bases and J by 8 bases, with 10 bases between them. The CDR3 bases are TGTGCCAGCTCACCAACTGTAGCAGATTCACCCCTCCACTTT. Protein product: CASSPTVADSPLHF. Drawing the rest from reference TRBV18 and TRBJ1-6, the complete variable domain is NAGVMQNPRHLVRRRGQEARLRCSPMKGHSHVYWYRQLPEEGLKFMVYLQKENIIDESGMPKERFSAEFPKEGPSILRIQQVVRGDSAAYFCASSPTVADSPLHFGNGTRLTVT.

The rearrangement uses TRBV11-3 and TRBJ1-1; D call uncertain. The germline V and J ends were trimmed by 5 bases and 7 bases, with 14 bases remaining between them. This CDR3 comprises 13 residues. The germline CDR1 and CDR2 sequences are SGHNT and YENEEA. The DNA for the CDR3 is TGTGCCAGCAGCCCCGATACCTACGGTGAAGCTTTCTTT. Translation gives CASSPDTYGEAFF.

The chain employs TRBV27 and TRBJ2-2; TRBD2 is a possible D gene (6 bases). There are 15 residues in the CDR3. Germline V lookup: CDR1 MNHEY, CDR2 SMNVEV (reference sequence). Trimming took off 2 bases at V and 2 bases at J, with 9 bases between the two ends. CDR3 DNA sequence: TGTGCCAGCAGTTTACGGGGGAGTAACACCGGGGAGCTGTTTTTT. Its translation: CASSLRGSNTGELFF.

This clone was counted a single time. This rearrangement joins TRBV4-1 to TRBJ2-7; 9 nucleotides agree with TRBD1. Per the germline V gene, CDR1 is MGHRA and CDR2 is YSYEKL. This CDR3 has 15 amino acids. With V trimmed by 6 bases and J by 3 bases, 9 bases remained unmatched. The CDR3 DNA reads as TGCGCCAGCAGTCGAGGGGACAGGGTAAGCTACGAGCAGTACTTC. This gives the protein CASSRGDRVSYEQYF.

The chain is built from TRBV5-1 and TRBJ2-1, with D possibly being TRBD2 (6 bases). The CDR3 contains 15 residues. Trimming shortened V by 2 bases and J by 0 bases, and 9 bases separated the two germline ends. The V gene's germline CDR1 is SGHRS and CDR2 YFSETQ. The CDR3 region is CASSFSGSSYNEQFF. For the CDR3, the DNA is TGCGCCAGCAGCTTTAGCGGAAGCTCCTACAATGAGCAGTTCTTC.

This clone has only a few counts. The gene calls are TRBV19 and TRBJ2-5; D call uncertain. The germline gives CDR1 LNHDA, CDR2 SQIVND (reference sequence). Trimming removed 5 bases at V and 5 bases at J, with 12 bases between. The CDR3 totals 13 residues. The CDR3 DNA is TGTGCCAGTAGTGGGGTTCCTGGGGAGACCCAGTACTTC. It yields the protein CASSGVPGETQYF.

This clone was counted only a few times. J is TRBJ1-1 and V is TRBV7-3; 10 positions agree with TRBD1. The V and J ends lost 7 bases and 3 bases, in that order; junction bases with no gene match: 11. The CDR3 covers 16 residues. Germline-derived CDR1 and CDR2 are SGHTA and FQGTGA. The CDR3 DNA follows: TGTGCCAGCACCCCCGGGGACAGGGGAGGGGACACTGAAGCTTTCTTT. Translation: CASTPGDRGGDTEAFF.

The chain links TRBV9 to TRBJ2-3; no clear D gene. Germline V CDR1 and CDR2: SGDLS, YYNGEE. The V end was cut by 3 bases, the J end by 1 base, with 9 bases between. CDR3 size: 14 residues. CDR3 DNA sequence: TGTGCCAGCAGCGGTGGCAACCGCACAGATACGCAGTATTTT. This codes for CASSGGNRTDTQYF.

This clone was detected once. The rearrangement links TRBV4-3 to TRBJ1-6; D uncertain. The length of the CDR3 is 14 residues. The germline gives CDR1 LGHNA, CDR2 YSLEER. V was trimmed by 4 bases and J by 15 bases, leaving 19 bases between them. The CDR3 nucleotides read TGCGCCAGCAGCCCTTCTACCCAATTAAGTGGCCTCCACTTT. The encoded protein is CASSPSTQLSGLHF.

CDR3 bases: TGCGCCAGCAGCAAGGAAGGTGGACTAGCGGGGGGAATTCAGTACTTC. Protein product: CASSKEGGLAGGIQYF. This chain joins TRBV5-1 and TRBJ2-4; 14 bases are a match to TRBD2. Germline V gene lookup returns CDR1 SGHRS and CDR2 YFSETQ. Unmatched junction bases numbered 10, after V lost 4 bases and J lost 10 bases. The CDR3 extends over 16 amino acids.

The chain has TRBV9 and TRBJ2-3; 9 nucleotides align to TRBD2. With V trimmed by 6 bases and J by 2 bases, 4 bases remained unmatched. This CDR3 has 14 residues. Germline CDR1 and CDR2: SGDLS and YYNGEE. The chain's CDR3 is CASKASGNTDTQYF. The DNA for the CDR3 is TGTGCCAGCAAGGCTAGCGGGAACACAGATACGCAGTATTTT.

The chain joins TRBV9 to TRBJ2-3; TRBD2 agrees at 10 bases. This CDR3 contains 16 residues. The V gene's germline CDR1 is SGDLS and CDR2 YYNGEE. Unmatched junction bases numbered 9, after V lost 4 bases and J lost 4 bases. CDR3 in amino acids: CASSPGTSVPSDTQYF. CDR3 in DNA: TGTGCCAGCAGCCCCGGGACTAGCGTACCTTCAGATACGCAGTATTTT.

The gene calls are TRBV7-3 and TRBJ2-1; the D call may be TRBD1 or TRBD2 (6 bases each). The CDR3 has 13 residues. Deletions cut 5 bases from V and 10 bases from J, with 15 bases between. CDR1 SGHTA and CDR2 FQGTGA come from the germline V gene. The CDR3 DNA reads TGTGCCAGCAGCCCCCGGACCGGGGGCGAGCAGTTCTTC. Amino acid sequence: CASSPRTGGEQFF.